The 15 T cell receptor beta chains in this list originate from one sample, sequenced in a study of T cells in Graves' hyperthyroidism and ophthalmopathy. The CDR3 regions of TCR beta were amplified from RNA transcripts. The study used the HTBI primer set for a first-round RT-PCR of the TCR CDR3. One entry per CDR3 protein results from TCRdb running MiXCR on the multiplex PCR reads. Among about 640,000 distinct CDR3 sequences, more than 20% were seen once, and the ten largest hold about 34%. Sequenced input: blood. The receptors derive from a man under 40 with Graves' ophthalmopathy.

About this clonotype: A read error may produce the germline difference seen at one junction end. The rearrangement links TRBV11-2 to TRBJ2-3; 9 nucleotides align to TRBD2. The germline CDR1 and CDR2 sequences are SGHAT and FQNNGV. The CDR3 is 14 amino acids. CDR3 region: CASSQDFPSGNWYF. CDR3 nucleotides: TGCGCCAGCAGCCAAGATTTTCCTAGCGGGAACTGGTATTTT.

This chain connects TRBV27 to TRBJ2-1; D unclear. V dropped 2 bases and J dropped 8 bases, with 10 bases sitting between them. CDR1 is MNHEY and CDR2 is SMNVEV in the germline V gene (reference sequence). The CDR3 sequence is 13 residues long. The CDR3 DNA reads TGTGCCAGCAGTTTAGGACCGGACGATGAGCAGTTCTTC. Translated, it gives CASSLGPDDEQFF.

This clonotype appeared many times. The chain combines TRBV7-2 with TRBJ1-6; D perhaps matches TRBD1 (5 bases). V shed 5 bases and J shed 7 bases, with 12 bases lying between them. CDR1 is SGHTA, CDR2 FQGNSA, per germline. The CDR3 loop spans 14 amino acids. The CDR3 sequence is CASSLGALNSPLHF. CDR3 bases: TGTGCCAGCAGCCTCGGGGCCTTGAATTCACCCCTCCACTTT.

The sample holds a few counts of this clonotype. This CDR3 reads CGTSGNYNEQFF. CDR3 nucleotides: TGCGGAACTAGCGGAAATTACAATGAGCAGTTCTTC. The V and J genes are TRBV20-1 and TRBJ2-1; 8 positions agree with TRBD2. In germline, CDR1 is DFQATT, CDR2 SNEGSKA (reference sequence). The length of the CDR3 is 12 residues.

The chain links TRBV19 to TRBJ2-2; TRBD1 matches 7 bases. The J segment lost 5 bases and the V segment lost 7 bases, leaving 4 bases of the junction unmatched. The CDR3 extends over 13 amino acids. CDR1 is LNHDA, CDR2 SQIVND, per germline (reference sequence). CDR3 sequence (DNA): TGTGCCAGTATAAAGGGGGCGACCGGGGAGCTGTTTTTT. Translated: CASIKGATGELFF.

In regard to this clonotype: A much bigger clone sits one base away, suggesting this may be a read error. Without the conserved terminal phenylalanine or tryptophan, this CDR3 likely stems from a read error. The CDR3 here is CASSLDGGSSYEQYL. DNA for the CDR3: TGTGCCAGCAGCTTAGATGGTGGGAGCTCCTACGAGCAGTACCTC. The chain recombines TRBV7-6 with TRBJ2-7; D is perhaps TRBD2 (5 bases). Germline V CDR1 and CDR2: SGHVS, FNYEAQ. The V end lost 1 base, the J end lost 0 bases, and 10 bases lay between the germline ends. The CDR3 extends over 15 amino acids.

The V call is TRBV28, the J call TRBJ1-5; D possibly corresponds to TRBD1 (5 bases). The CDR3 is 14 amino acids. V lost 8 bases, J lost 4 bases, and 15 bases lay in between. Per the germline V gene, CDR1 is MDHEN and CDR2 is SYDVKM. CDR3 sequence (DNA): TGTGCCAGCCTTCCCGGGGCACTTAATCAGCCCCAGCATTTT. This translates into CASLPGALNQPQHF. The full variable domain, completed using reference TRBV28 and TRBJ1-5, is DVKVTQSSRYLVKRTGEKVFLECVQDMDHENMFWYRQDPGLGLRLIYFSYDVKMKEKGDIPEGYSVSREKKERFSLILESASTNQTSMYLCASLPGALNQPQHFGDGTRLSIL.

This chain uses TRBV7-9 with TRBJ2-1; 11 bases line up with TRBD1. Per germline, CDR1 SEHNR and CDR2 FQNEAQ (reference sequence). CDR3 length: 16 residues. J was trimmed by 4 bases and V by 4 bases; bases with no gene match: 6. The CDR3 loop reads CASSSRDRGNYNEQFF. The CDR3 DNA follows: TGTGCCAGCAGCTCGCGGGACAGGGGGAATTACAATGAGCAGTTCTTC. The variable domain in full, completed from reference TRBV7-9 and TRBJ2-1, reads DTGVSQNPRHKITKRGQNVTFRCDPISEHNRLYWYRQTLGQGPEFLTYFQNEAQLEKSRLLSDRFSAERPKGSFSTLEIQRTEQGDSAMYLCASSSRDRGNYNEQFFGPGTRLTVL.

This clonotype was observed a few times. The gene calls are TRBV3-1 and TRBJ2-3, with TRBD2 matching over 9 bases. The J segment lost 3 bases and the V segment lost 0 bases, leaving 7 bases of the junction unmatched. In germline, CDR1 is LGHDT, CDR2 YNNKEL (reference sequence). The CDR3 extends over 17 amino acids. The CDR3 nucleotides read TGTGCCAGCAGCCAAGATTTGGCGGGAGGGGAGACAGATACGCAGTATTTT. As protein: CASSQDLAGGETDTQYF.

This clonotype has only a few counts. V usage is TRBV6-2 or TRBV6-3 and J usage is TRBJ2-1; 8 positions agree with TRBD1. Germline CDR1 reads MNHEY; CDR2 reads SVGEGT. The CDR3 runs 12 residues. V gave up 6 bases and J gave up 9 bases; unmatched junction bases: 4. The CDR3 is CASSDRGREQFF. The CDR3, as DNA: TGTGCCAGCAGCGACAGGGGTCGTGAGCAGTTCTTC.

Turning to this clonotype: Being one base from a much bigger clone, this may be a read error. The chain joins TRBV30 to TRBJ2-1; TRBD1 matches at 11 bases. The germline V gene has CDR1 GTSNPN and CDR2 SVGIG (reference sequence). This CDR3 comprises 16 residues. In DNA, the CDR3 is TGTGCCCGGAGTTTTACCGGGACAGGGGGTTTCAATGAGCAGTTCTTC. It specifies CARSFTGTGGFNEQFF. The full variable domain, in which reference TRBV30 and TRBJ2-1 provide the parts outside the CDR3, is SQTIHQWPATLVQPVGSPLSLECTVEGTSNPNLYWYRQAAGRGLQLLFYSVGIGQISSEVPQNLSASRPQDRQFILSSKKLLLSDSGFYLCARSFTGTGGFNEQFFGPGTRLTVL.

A few counts support this clonotype. V gene TRBV6-1 combines with J gene TRBJ1-1, with 8 bases aligning to TRBD1. CDR3 size: 15 residues. Trimming cost V 8 bases and J 1 base; bases outside gene matches: 9. Germline lookup yields CDR1 MNHNS and CDR2 SASEGT. CDR3 protein: CASVKQGVTNTEAFF. The CDR3, as DNA: TGTGCCAGCGTCAAACAGGGGGTGACGAACACTGAAGCTTTCTTT.

This clonotype was seen a few times. V gene TRBV20-1 combines with J gene TRBJ2-1, with 7 bases matching TRBD2. CDR1 DFQATT and CDR2 SNEGSKA come from the germline V gene (reference sequence). V trimming: 4 bases; J trimming: 8 bases; junction bases outside the gene matches: 14. The CDR3 has 15 residues. The CDR3 sequence is CSATGLSGIRDEQFF. Written as DNA, the CDR3 is TGCAGTGCTACCGGCCTGAGCGGGATAAGGGATGAGCAGTTCTTC.

There are a few counts of this clonotype. This sequence joins TRBV9 and TRBJ2-2, with D maybe TRBD1 (6 bases). The CDR3 contains 13 residues. V shed 3 bases and J shed 3 bases, with 6 bases lying between them. Germline V gives CDR1 SGDLS, CDR2 YYNGEE. DNA of the CDR3: TGTGCCAGCAGCGAGGGGGACACCGGGGAGCTGTTTTTT. It is translated as CASSEGDTGELFF.

The genes are TRBV9 and TRBJ2-1; 8 bases map to TRBD2. Unmatched junction bases numbered 14, after V lost 4 bases and J lost 2 bases. The CDR3 consists of 18 residues. Germline V gene sequence: CDR1 SGDLS, CDR2 YYNGEE. CDR3 nucleotide sequence: TGTGCCAGCAGCCCGACGATCCAGCAGCGGGAGCCCTACAATGAGCAGTTCTTC. As protein: CASSPTIQQREPYNEQFF.